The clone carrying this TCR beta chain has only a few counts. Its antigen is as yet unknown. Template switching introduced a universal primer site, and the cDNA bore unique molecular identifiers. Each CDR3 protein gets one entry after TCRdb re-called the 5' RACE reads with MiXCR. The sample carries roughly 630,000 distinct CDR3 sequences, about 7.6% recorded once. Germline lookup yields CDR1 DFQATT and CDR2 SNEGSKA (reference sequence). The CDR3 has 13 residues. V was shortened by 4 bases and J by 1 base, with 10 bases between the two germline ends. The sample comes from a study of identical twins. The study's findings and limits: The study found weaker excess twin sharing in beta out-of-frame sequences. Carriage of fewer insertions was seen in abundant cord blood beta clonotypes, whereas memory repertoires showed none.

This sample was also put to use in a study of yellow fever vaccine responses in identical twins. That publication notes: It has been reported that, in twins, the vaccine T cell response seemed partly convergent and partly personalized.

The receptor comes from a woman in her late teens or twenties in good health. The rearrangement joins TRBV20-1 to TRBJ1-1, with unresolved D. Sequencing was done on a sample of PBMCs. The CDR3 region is CSAIRSGNTEAFF. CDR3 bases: TGCAGTGCTATCCGATCAGGGAACACTGAAGCTTTCTTT.